This TCR beta chain was sequenced during a study of monozygotic twins with inflammatory bowel disease. Template switching incorporated UMIs with a 6-nucleotide sample barcode. Following a re-call of the 5' RACE reads, TCRdb has one entry per CDR3 protein and lacks DNA. In all, the sample yields 150,000 to 200,000 distinct CDR3 sequences. This CDR3 region has 12 residues. CDR1 is MDHEN, CDR2 SYDVKM, per germline. Points from the study as a whole: Especially with disease activity, IBD patients had fewer clonotypes in common with others than healthy twins did.

Donors gave approximately 2.5 ml of blood apiece. Points on this clonotype: Antigen: not known.

Sequencing input: blood. The clonotype comes from a human donor with ulcerative colitis or Crohn's disease, or a healthy co-twin of an affected twin (not recorded which). The V gene is TRBV28, the J gene TRBJ2-7; as DNA is missing, the TRBD1 call by TCRdb cannot be tested. The chain's CDR3 is CASKTDREVQYF.